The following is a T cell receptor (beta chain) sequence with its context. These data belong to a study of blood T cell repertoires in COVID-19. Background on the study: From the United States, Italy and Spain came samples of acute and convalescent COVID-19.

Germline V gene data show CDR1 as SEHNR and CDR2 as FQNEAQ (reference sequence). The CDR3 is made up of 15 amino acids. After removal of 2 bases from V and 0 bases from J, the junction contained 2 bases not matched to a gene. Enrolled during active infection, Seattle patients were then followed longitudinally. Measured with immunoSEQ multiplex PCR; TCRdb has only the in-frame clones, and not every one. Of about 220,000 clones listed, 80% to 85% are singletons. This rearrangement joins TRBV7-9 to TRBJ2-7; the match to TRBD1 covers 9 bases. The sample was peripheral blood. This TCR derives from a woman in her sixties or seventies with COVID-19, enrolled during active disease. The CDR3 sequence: CASSLWGQGSYEQYF. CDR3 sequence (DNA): TGTGCCAGCAGCTTATGGGGACAGGGCTCCTACGAGCAGTACTTC. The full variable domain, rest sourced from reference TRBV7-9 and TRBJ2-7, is DTGVSQNPRHKITKRGQNVTFRCDPISEHNRLYWYRQTLGQGPEFLTYFQNEAQLEKSRLLSDRFSAERPKGSFSTLEIQRTEQGDSAMYLCASSLWGQGSYEQYFGPGTRLTVT.